The rows below give T cell receptor beta chains drawn from one sample of a study of blood T cells in healthy people across ages. TCRdb re-called the 5' RACE reads with MiXCR, one entry per CDR3 protein. The sample carries about 970,000 distinct CDR3 sequences, about 53% recorded once. Material for sequencing was blood. These receptors all stem from a woman aged 60-75 years in good health. CDR3s include the opening cysteine and the closing phenylalanine or tryptophan. Fields, in order: D gene, clone size, J gene, V gene, CDR3 protein, CDR3 DNA. A D gene is named only where the DNA matches it firmly. Some rows have no size entry. The others give once, few or many, or a class for an expanded clone.

d_gene: .
abundance: once
j_gene: TRBJ2-2
v_gene: TRBV29-1
CDR3aa: CSGSKGDTGELFF
CDR3nt: TGCAGCGGTAGTAAGGGAGACACCGGGGAGCTGTTTTTT

d_gene: TRBD2
abundance: few
j_gene: TRBJ2-5
v_gene: TRBV20-1
CDR3aa: CSASPTSGSQETQYF
CDR3nt: TGCAGTGCTAGCCCCACTAGCGGGAGCCAAGAGACCCAGTACTTC

d_gene: .
abundance: .
j_gene: TRBJ2-3
v_gene: TRBV25-1
CDR3aa: CASSEYKGGTGAGRADTQYF
CDR3nt: TGTGCCAGCAGTGAATATAAAGGGGGCACCGGAGCGGGAAGAGCAGATACGCAGTATTTT

d_gene: .
abundance: .
j_gene: TRBJ2-5
v_gene: TRBV6-5
CDR3aa: CASSYDRRRETQYF
CDR3nt: TGTGCCAGCAGTTACGACAGGCGCAGGGAGACCCAGTACTTC

d_gene: TRBD2
abundance: .
j_gene: TRBJ2-7
v_gene: TRBV11-2
CDR3aa: CASSLRGLAVQEAQYF
CDR3nt: TGTGCCAGCAGCTTACGCGGGCTAGCGGTACAAGAGGCCCAGTACTTC

d_gene: TRBD2
abundance: few
j_gene: TRBJ2-7
v_gene: TRBV3-1
CDR3aa: CASSLTSGNQYEQYF
CDR3nt: TGTGCCAGCAGCCTGACAAGCGGGAACCAGTACGAGCAGTACTTC

d_gene: .
abundance: few
j_gene: TRBJ2-5
v_gene: TRBV3-1
CDR3aa: CASSQESEETQYF
CDR3nt: TGTGCCAGCAGCCAAGAAAGCGAGGAGACCCAGTACTTC

d_gene: .
abundance: .
j_gene: TRBJ2-4
v_gene: TRBV6-5
CDR3aa: CASSAAGLGKNIQYF
CDR3nt: TGTGCCAGCAGTGCCGCAGGGTTGGGCAAAAACATTCAGTACTTC

d_gene: TRBD2
abundance: .
j_gene: TRBJ2-3
v_gene: TRBV6-1
CDR3aa: CASSVPSGRSGDTQYF
CDR3nt: TGTGCCAGCAGTGTTCCTAGCGGGAGGAGTGGTGATACGCAGTATTTT

d_gene: TRBD2
abundance: .
j_gene: TRBJ2-7
v_gene: TRBV4-1
CDR3aa: CASSQDSSGSVYEQYF
CDR3nt: TGCGCCAGCAGCCAAGATTCTAGCGGGAGCGTCTACGAGCAGTACTTC

d_gene: .
abundance: .
j_gene: TRBJ2-1
v_gene: TRBV4-1
CDR3aa: CASSLGTAASEQFF
CDR3nt: TGCGCCAGCAGCCTAGGGACTGCCGCTAGTGAGCAGTTCTTC

d_gene: .
abundance: .
j_gene: TRBJ2-7
v_gene: TRBV6-5
CDR3aa: CASSLTGPLFSYEQYF
CDR3nt: TGTGCCAGCAGTTTAACCGGGCCCCTTTTTTCCTACGAGCAGTACTTC

d_gene: TRBD2
abundance: few
j_gene: TRBJ2-4
v_gene: TRBV20-1
CDR3aa: CSAAIGGGLGKNIQYF
CDR3nt: TGCAGTGCTGCTATAGGCGGGGGGTTGGGCAAAAACATTCAGTACTTC

d_gene: TRBD2
abundance: .
j_gene: TRBJ2-7
v_gene: TRBV7-2
CDR3aa: CASSLGKVEWGLAGYEQYF
CDR3nt: TGTGCCAGCAGCTTGGGGAAAGTAGAGTGGGGACTAGCGGGGTACGAGCAGTACTTC

d_gene: .
abundance: .
j_gene: TRBJ1-5
v_gene: TRBV2
CDR3aa: CASSLVRDNQPQHF
CDR3nt: TGTGCCAGCAGTTTGGTCAGAGACAATCAGCCCCAGCATTTT

d_gene: TRBD1
abundance: .
j_gene: TRBJ2-1
v_gene: TRBV5-1
CDR3aa: CTSGRDRDNEQFF
CDR3nt: TGCACCAGCGGACGCGACAGGGACAATGAGCAGTTCTTC

d_gene: TRBD1
abundance: .
j_gene: TRBJ2-7
v_gene: TRBV12-3/TRBV12-4
CDR3aa: CASSSGQGGHEQYF
CDR3nt: TGTGCCAGCAGTTCTGGACAGGGGGGTCATGAGCAGTACTTC

d_gene: TRBD2
abundance: many
j_gene: TRBJ2-5
v_gene: TRBV13
CDR3aa: CASSFTSGKGKDTQYF
CDR3nt: TGTGCCAGCAGCTTTACTAGCGGGAAAGGGAAAGACACCCAGTACTTC

d_gene: .
abundance: .
j_gene: TRBJ2-5
v_gene: TRBV10-1
CDR3aa: CTSSEPGRAKETQYF
CDR3nt: TGCACCAGCAGTGAGCCGGGACGAGCCAAGGAGACCCAGTACTTC

d_gene: .
abundance: few
j_gene: TRBJ2-1
v_gene: TRBV27
CDR3aa: CATGFVGMRNEQFF
CDR3nt: TGTGCCACCGGGTTTGTGGGAATGAGGAATGAGCAGTTCTTC

d_gene: TRBD1
abundance: .
j_gene: TRBJ1-2
v_gene: TRBV6-5
CDR3aa: CASRAQGVVYGYTF
CDR3nt: TGTGCCAGCAGAGCACAGGGGGTAGTGTATGGCTACACCTTC

d_gene: TRBD1
abundance: .
j_gene: TRBJ2-7
v_gene: TRBV7-9
CDR3aa: CASSTRQGSSPYEQYF
CDR3nt: TGTGCCAGCAGCACAAGACAGGGGAGTTCCCCCTACGAGCAGTACTTC

d_gene: .
abundance: .
j_gene: TRBJ2-3
v_gene: TRBV10-2
CDR3aa: CASRAYFTDTQYF
CDR3nt: TGCGCCAGCAGGGCCTATTTCACAGATACGCAGTATTTT

d_gene: TRBD2
abundance: .
j_gene: TRBJ2-5
v_gene: TRBV7-9
CDR3aa: CASSSPRGLAEETQYF
CDR3nt: TGTGCCAGCAGCTCCCCGAGAGGACTAGCGGAAGAGACCCAGTACTTC

d_gene: .
abundance: .
j_gene: TRBJ2-3
v_gene: TRBV12-3/TRBV12-4
CDR3aa: CASRSLGLGRKADTQYF
CDR3nt: TGTGCCAGCAGGTCCCTTGGTTTGGGGAGAAAGGCAGATACGCAGTATTTT

d_gene: .
abundance: .
j_gene: TRBJ2-7
v_gene: TRBV2
CDR3aa: CASSDRRVSPYEQYF
CDR3nt: TGTGCCAGCAGTGATAGAAGGGTTTCGCCCTACGAGCAGTACTTC

d_gene: TRBD1
abundance: .
j_gene: TRBJ2-3
v_gene: TRBV7-9
CDR3aa: CASSPGQGMDTQYF
CDR3nt: TGTGCCAGCAGCCCCGGACAGGGGATGGATACGCAGTATTTT

d_gene: .
abundance: .
j_gene: TRBJ1-6
v_gene: TRBV20-1
CDR3aa: CSASGVLNSPLHF
CDR3nt: TGCAGTGCTAGCGGGGTTCTAAATTCACCCCTCCACTTT

d_gene: .
abundance: .
j_gene: TRBJ1-5
v_gene: TRBV20-1
CDR3aa: CSANEGQLNQPQHF
CDR3nt: TGCAGTGCCAACGAAGGACAGTTGAATCAGCCCCAGCATTTT

d_gene: TRBD2
abundance: .
j_gene: TRBJ2-1
v_gene: TRBV15
CDR3aa: CATASGRSWNEQFF
CDR3nt: TGTGCCACCGCGAGCGGGAGGAGTTGGAATGAGCAGTTCTTC

d_gene: TRBD2
abundance: .
j_gene: TRBJ2-4
v_gene: TRBV6-5
CDR3aa: CASSYSRGSKNIQYF
CDR3nt: TGTGCCAGCAGTTACTCGCGGGGGTCCAAAAACATTCAGTACTTC

d_gene: TRBD2
abundance: .
j_gene: TRBJ2-1
v_gene: TRBV5-1
CDR3aa: CASSGPGLAGGHNEQFF
CDR3nt: TGCGCCAGCAGCGGGCCCGGACTAGCGGGAGGACACAATGAGCAGTTCTTC